This T cell receptor beta chain was obtained from a study of T cells in Graves' hyperthyroidism and ophthalmopathy (dated by TCRdb to between 2018 and 2021). Background for the entire study: Peripheral blood was sampled at the time of initial diagnosis, prior to any treatment. To identify distinguishing TCR V-J signatures, a discovery cohort of some 100 patients was used, comprising 40 to 45 with Graves' ophthalmopathy and roughly 60 with stable Graves' hyperthyroidism. Whether ophthalmopathy could be predicted prospectively was tested in an independent validation cohort made up of approximately 19 hyperthyroidism patients plus 17 patients who later progressed to ophthalmopathy. The approximately 95 discovery patients were divided at random into training and test sets in a 7:3 ratio. Thyroid tissue and blood T-cell repertoires from six Graves' hyperthyroidism patients were also compared in the study. After blood sampling, hyperthyroidism patients were treated with methimazole at a starting dose of 30 mg daily, and ophthalmopathy patients were treated with high-dose intravenous methylprednisolone. TCR Vbeta CDR3 sequencing of approximately 140 peripheral blood samples (under 45 ophthalmopathy, about 80 hyperthyroidism and roughly 17 progressor patients) is reported in the paper.

The investigation overall reported the following: Sample size was not statistically predetermined, and investigators were not blinded to group allocation. In cross-validation, a model built on a 13 V-J signature told ophthalmopathy apart from stable hyperthyroidism with roughly 87% sensitivity and about 81% specificity, and in testing the same model reached 80%/75%. In validation, progression to ophthalmopathy was predicted by the model with approximately 67% sensitivity and roughly 76% specificity, a median of roughly six months before onset. Most expanded thyroid clonotypes (frequency above 0.001) were also detected in blood, a finding suggesting that blood repertoires may reflect thyroid immune responses.

This clonotype was seen ten or more times. It has no known antigen specificity. It has no much larger one-base neighbor in the sample; base qualities were not kept. Ophthalmopathy patients had moderately to severely active disease, with a Clinical Activity Score of 3 or more, a NOSPECS grade of 4 or more, and a disease duration of less than 3 months. Patients with uncontrolled infections, other autoimmune diseases, pregnancy or lactation were excluded. Diagnoses were established on the basis of clinical symptoms, serum thyroxine and TRAb, thyroid ultrasound, and orbital computed tomography. PBMCs were isolated from 10 ml of fresh peripheral blood by Ficoll-Paque density gradient centrifugation. Total RNA was extracted using Trizol reagent, and RNA quality was assessed on an Agilent 2100 Bioanalyzer. The TCR beta CDR3 regions were amplified from the RNA transcripts. A first-round RT-PCR of the TCR CDR3 used the HTBI primer set with the Qiagen OneStep RT-PCR kit. The libraries were constructed in a second round of multiplex PCR and then size-selected and purified. Libraries were sequenced paired-end with 100 bp reads on an Illumina HiSeq2000. The paper's data handling went like this. SOAPnuke was used to process the raw data, with reads discarded if the reads contained adapters or uncalled bases, had a mean Phred below 15, or lacked an exact constant-primer or identifier match. High-quality paired reads were merged using COPE v1.2.5, and each unique nucleotide sequence was defined as a clonotype. MiTCR v1.1 was used to align the clonotypes against IMGT TRBV, TRBD and TRBJ reference segments. Only V-J combinations with frequency above 0.0001, covering 98% to 99.2% of repertoires, were analysed. The TCS score was defined as the ratio of F50 (clonal expansion) to E x V (chaos), calculated using BLOSUM62-based TCRdist between CDR3 peptides within each V-J. Welch's t-statistics and random forest reduced several hundred V-J features to roughly 13, which were used in a naive Bayes classifier (R e1071). TCRdb reanalyzed the raw reads on its own, using fastp at Q25 for trimming and MiXCR for clone calling, and kept in-frame beta chains. Rows are combined by CDR3 protein, so each entry shows the most common genes and DNA. Clone size and V and J calls follow TCRdb, not the original study. Within this sample are roughly 350,000 distinct CDR3 sequences, with 14% of them counted one time only. The top ten clonotypes cover roughly a fifth of the sample.

CDR1 and CDR2 (LNHNV, YYDKDF) derive from the germline V gene (reference sequence). Including the terminal cysteine and phenylalanine, the CDR3 comprises 18 residues. The only DNA kept is the CDR3, 54 bases in frame from the first base. V is reduced by 0 bases and J by 4 bases, leaving a spacing of 19 bases between them. The sample comprised blood. The receptor was derived from a woman aged 30 to 39 with Graves' ophthalmopathy. The V and J genes are TRBV15 and TRBJ2-1, with the D call tentatively TRBD1 or TRBD2, each fitting 5 bases. The nucleotides are TGTGCCACCAGCAGAGAAGACGGAAGGGACCCGGGTTACAATGAGCAGTTCTTC. Its protein reads: CATSREDGRDPGYNEQFF.